Listed here are 6 T cell receptor beta chains from one sample, sequenced in a study of blood T cell repertoires in COVID-19. Using immunoSEQ multiplex PCR, the repertoire was profiled, and TCRdb retains in-frame clones only, with some absent. The table has under 250,000 clones, approximately 80% seen once; the top ten hold 1.8%. Source material: PBMCs or T cells enriched from blood (not recorded which). These receptor sequences come from a man between 60 and 75 years old who had recovered from COVID-19.

The chain couples TRBV2 to TRBJ1-1; unclear D gene. Germline V gene data show CDR1 as SNHLY and CDR2 as FYNNEI. The CDR3 is 10 amino acids. V lost 11 bases and J 6 bases, leaving 10 bases between the germline ends. The CDR3 is CAGGTAEAFF. Here the CDR3 DNA reads TGTGCCGGAGGTACCGCTGAAGCTTTCTTT.

V is TRBV9 and J is TRBJ1-1; a weak D match, TRBD1 (5 bases). Trimming took off 1 base at V and 6 bases at J, with 13 bases between the two ends. CDR3 length equals 14 residues. Looked up from germline, CDR1 is SGDLS and CDR2 is YYNGEE. In nucleotides, the CDR3 is TGTGCCAGCAGCGTATTCGACTCGACAGCTGAAGCTTTCTTT. Translating gives CASSVFDSTAEAFF.

This chain connects TRBV21-1 to TRBJ1-1; no DNA check was done on the table's D call, TRBD1. TRBV21-1 is marked as a pseudogene. This CDR3 is 16 amino acids long. The CDR3 loop is CASRSSDSTMNTEAFF. The CDR3, as DNA: TGTGCCAGCAGGTCTTCGGACAGTACCATGAACACTGAAGCTTTCTTT.

The J gene is TRBJ2-2, the V gene TRBV4-2; TRBD1 agrees at 7 bases. The trim removed 4 bases at V and 5 bases at J, leaving 4 bases unmatched. The CDR3 loop spans 14 amino acids. CDR1 is LGHNA, CDR2 YNFKEQ, per germline. CDR3 DNA sequence: TGTGCCAGCAGCCTGACAGGGTTGACCGGGGAGCTGTTTTTT. This encodes CASSLTGLTGELFF.

The gene calls are TRBV15 and TRBJ2-4; maybe TRBD1 (6 bases). CDR3 length equals 14 residues. Trimming took 3 bases from V and 5 from J, leaving 11 bases between them. Germline CDR1 is LNHNV and CDR2 is YYDKDF (reference sequence). The DNA of the CDR3 is TGTGCCACCAGCAGCTCGTCAGGGGAAAACATTCAGTACTTC. This sequence encodes CATSSSSGENIQYF.

The J gene is TRBJ1-3, the V gene TRBV3-1 (or the pseudogene TRBV3-2); 7 bases line up with TRBD1. V lost 5 bases and J lost 6; bases outside the gene matches: 10. Germline CDR1 and CDR2: LGHDT and YNNKEL (reference sequence). The CDR3 consists of 15 residues. The CDR3 region is CASSATGTVENTIYF. The CDR3 bases are TGTGCCAGCAGCGCAACCGGGACAGTGGAAAACACCATATATTTT.